The following is a T cell receptor beta chain sequence with its context. Its cognate antigen is unknown. The method was immunoSEQ multiplex PCR; TCRdb's version includes in-frame clones alone and lacks a portion of them. The data contain 50,000 or so clones, around 90% of them singletons. The germline V gene has CDR1 LNHDA and CDR2 SQIVND (reference sequence). The ends lost 4 bases at V and 4 bases at J; junction bases unmatched: 4. The CDR3 contains 14 residues. The sample belongs to a study of OX40 agonist ivuxolimab in advanced cancers. For the study at large: An agonistic human IgG2 monoclonal antibody against OX40 (CD134) was given. Dose-escalation cases comprised hepatocellular carcinoma, melanoma, renal cell or head and neck cancer.

Findings and caveats of the study: Partial responders at 0.1-3.0 mg/kg showed near-lowest clonal expansion. On average, CD8+ T cells had more expanded clones than CD4+.

This sequence was found in an adult with an advanced solid tumor such as melanoma, head and neck, liver or kidney cancer. The rearrangement links TRBV19 to TRBJ1-1; 9 positions match TRBD1. Material: CD4+ or CD8+ T cells sorted from blood, obtained in a trial of the OX40 agonist ivuxolimab. CDR3 protein: CASSSTGGFTEAFF. CDR3 nucleotide sequence: TGTGCCAGTAGTAGCACAGGGGGCTTCACTGAAGCTTTCTTT.